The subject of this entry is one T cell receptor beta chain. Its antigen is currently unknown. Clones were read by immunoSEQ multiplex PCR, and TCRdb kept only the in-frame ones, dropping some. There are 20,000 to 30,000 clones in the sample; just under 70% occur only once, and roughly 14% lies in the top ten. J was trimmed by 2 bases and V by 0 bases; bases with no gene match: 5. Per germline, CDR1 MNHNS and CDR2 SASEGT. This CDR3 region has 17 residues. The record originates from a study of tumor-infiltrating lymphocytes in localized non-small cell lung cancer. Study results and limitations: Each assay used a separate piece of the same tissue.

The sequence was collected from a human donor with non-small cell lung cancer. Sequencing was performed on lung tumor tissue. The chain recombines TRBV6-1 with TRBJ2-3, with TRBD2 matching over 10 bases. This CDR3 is CASSEAPAGGFTDTQYF. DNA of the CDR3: TGTGCCAGCAGTGAAGCGCCAGCGGGAGGGTTCACAGATACGCAGTATTTT.